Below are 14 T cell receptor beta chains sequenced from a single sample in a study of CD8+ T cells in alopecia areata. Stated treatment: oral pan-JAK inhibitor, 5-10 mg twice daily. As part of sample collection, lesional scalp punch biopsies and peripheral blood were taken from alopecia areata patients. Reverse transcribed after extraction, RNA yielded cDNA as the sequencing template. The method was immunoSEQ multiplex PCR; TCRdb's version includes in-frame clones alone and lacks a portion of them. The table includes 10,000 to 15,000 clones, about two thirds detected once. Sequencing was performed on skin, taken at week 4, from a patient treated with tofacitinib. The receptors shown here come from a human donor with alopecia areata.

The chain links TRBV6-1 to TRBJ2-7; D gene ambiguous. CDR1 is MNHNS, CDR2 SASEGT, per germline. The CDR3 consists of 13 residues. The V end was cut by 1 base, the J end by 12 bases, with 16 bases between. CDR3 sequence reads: CASSEVPLEIVYF. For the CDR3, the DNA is TGTGCCAGCAGTGAAGTTCCGCTGGAGATCGTGTACTTC.

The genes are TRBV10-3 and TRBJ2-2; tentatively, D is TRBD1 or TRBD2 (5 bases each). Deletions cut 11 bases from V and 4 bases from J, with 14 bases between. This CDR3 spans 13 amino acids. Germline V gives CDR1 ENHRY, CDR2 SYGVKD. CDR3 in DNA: TGTGCCTCACACGGGACCCCCACCGGGGAGCTGTTTTTT. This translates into CASHGTPTGELFF.

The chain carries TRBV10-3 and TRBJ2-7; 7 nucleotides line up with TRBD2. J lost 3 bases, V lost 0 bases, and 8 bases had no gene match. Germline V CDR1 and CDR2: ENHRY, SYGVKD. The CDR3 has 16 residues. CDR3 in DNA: TGTGCCATCAGTGAGTCAGGAGGCGGGGGAGGCTACGAGCAGTACTTC. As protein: CAISESGGGGGYEQYF.

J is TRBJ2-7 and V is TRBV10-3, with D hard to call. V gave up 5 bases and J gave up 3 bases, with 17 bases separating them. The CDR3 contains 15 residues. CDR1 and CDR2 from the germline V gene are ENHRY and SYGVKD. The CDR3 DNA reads TGTGCCATCAGTCTGACTGCTTCGGCTGGCTACGAGCAGTACTTC. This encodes CAISLTASAGYEQYF.

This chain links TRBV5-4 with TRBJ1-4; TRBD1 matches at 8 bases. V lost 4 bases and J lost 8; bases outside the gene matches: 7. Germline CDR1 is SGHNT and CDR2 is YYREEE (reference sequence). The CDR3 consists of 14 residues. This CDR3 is CASSPQGAGEKLFF. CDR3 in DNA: TGTGCCAGCAGCCCCCAGGGGGCGGGAGAAAAACTGTTTTTT.

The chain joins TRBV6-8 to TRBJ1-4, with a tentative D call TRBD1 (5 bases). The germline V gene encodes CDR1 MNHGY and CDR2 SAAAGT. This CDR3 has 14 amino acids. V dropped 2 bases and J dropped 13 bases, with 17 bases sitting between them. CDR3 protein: CASSYPGPLFVLFF. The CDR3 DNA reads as TGTGCCAGCAGTTACCCGGGACCTTTATTTGTACTGTTTTTT.

CDR3 loop: CASSVGGQTNEKLFF. CDR3 bases: TGTGCCAGCAGCGTTGGGGGACAGACTAATGAAAAACTGTTTTTT. The chain uses TRBV9 and TRBJ1-4, with 7 bases lining up with TRBD1. CDR3 size: 15 residues. V was clipped by 2 bases and J by 2 bases; unmatched bases: 3. The germline CDR1 and CDR2 sequences are SGDLS and YYNGEE. Complete variable domain (other parts from reference TRBV9 and TRBJ1-4): DSGVTQTPKHLITATGQRVTLRCSPRSGDLSVYWYQQSLDQGLQFLIQYYNGEERAKGNILERFSAQQFPDLHSELNLSSLELGDSALYFCASSVGGQTNEKLFFGSGTQLSVL.

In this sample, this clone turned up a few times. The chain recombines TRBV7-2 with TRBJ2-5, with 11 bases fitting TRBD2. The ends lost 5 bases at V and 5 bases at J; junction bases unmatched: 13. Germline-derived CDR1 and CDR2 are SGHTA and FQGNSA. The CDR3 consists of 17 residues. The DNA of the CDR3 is TGTGCCAGCAGCCCCCCCCCACTAGCGGGGGAGAAGGAGACCCAGTACTTC. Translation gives CASSPPPLAGEKETQYF.

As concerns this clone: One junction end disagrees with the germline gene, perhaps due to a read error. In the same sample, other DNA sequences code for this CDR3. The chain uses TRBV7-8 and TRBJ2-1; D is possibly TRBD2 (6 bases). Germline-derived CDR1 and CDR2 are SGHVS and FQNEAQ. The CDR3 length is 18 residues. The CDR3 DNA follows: TGTGCCAGCAGCCTGATTAGGTGGCGGAGGGAATGGGTTAATGAGCAATTCTTC. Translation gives CASSLIRWRREWVNEQFF. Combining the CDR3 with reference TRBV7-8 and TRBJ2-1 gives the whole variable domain GAGVSQSPRYKVAKRGQDVALRCDPISGHVSLFWYQQALGQGPEFLTYFQNEAQLDKSGLPSDRFFAERPEGSVSTLKIQRTQQEDSAVYLCASSLIRWRREWVNEQFFGPGTRLTVL.

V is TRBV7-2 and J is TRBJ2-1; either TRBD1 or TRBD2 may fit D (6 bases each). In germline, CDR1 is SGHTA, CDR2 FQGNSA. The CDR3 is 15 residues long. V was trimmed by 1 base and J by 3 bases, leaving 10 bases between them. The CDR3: CASSLVGGSYNEQFF. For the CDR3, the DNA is TGTGCCAGCAGCTTAGTGGGGGGCAGCTACAATGAGCAGTTCTTC.

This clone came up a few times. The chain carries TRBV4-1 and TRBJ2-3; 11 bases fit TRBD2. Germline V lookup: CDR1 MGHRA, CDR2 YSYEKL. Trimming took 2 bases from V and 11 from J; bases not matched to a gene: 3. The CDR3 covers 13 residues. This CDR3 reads CASSQPTSGVQYF. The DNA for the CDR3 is TGCGCCAGCAGCCAACCGACTAGCGGGGTGCAGTATTTT.

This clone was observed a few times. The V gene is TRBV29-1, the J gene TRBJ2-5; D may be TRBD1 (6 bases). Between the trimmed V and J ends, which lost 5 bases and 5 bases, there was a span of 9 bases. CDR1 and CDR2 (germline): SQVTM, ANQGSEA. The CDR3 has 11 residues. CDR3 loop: CSVTGMETQYF. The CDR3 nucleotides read TGCAGCGTTACAGGGATGGAGACCCAGTACTTC.

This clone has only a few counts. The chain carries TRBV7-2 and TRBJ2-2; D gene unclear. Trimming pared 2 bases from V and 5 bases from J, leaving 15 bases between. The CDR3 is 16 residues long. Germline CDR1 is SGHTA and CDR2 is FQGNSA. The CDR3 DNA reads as TGTGCCAGCAGCTTAAGCTGGCAGGTAGAGACCGGGGAGCTGTTTTTT. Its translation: CASSLSWQVETGELFF.

CDR3 region: CASSKSREKLFF. CDR3 in DNA: TGTGCCAGCAGCAAATCACGAGAAAAACTGTTTTTT. V and J are TRBV6-5 and TRBJ1-4; D is unclear. V was cut by 6 bases and J by 8 bases, with 10 bases left in between. CDR1 is MNHEY, CDR2 SVGAGI, per germline. The CDR3 covers 12 residues.